This T cell receptor (beta chain) was obtained from a study of OX40 agonist ivuxolimab in advanced cancers. Broader study findings: Undetermined was the antigen specificity of the expanded peripheral T cells. Clonal expansion from baseline to week 6 occurred in both CD4+ and CD8+ T cells.

V lost 1 base and J lost 7; bases outside the gene matches: 10. Germline loops: CDR1 SGHAT, CDR2 FQNNGV. The CDR3 runs 18 residues. On this clone itself: Its antigen is unidentified.

Assay: immunoSEQ multiplex PCR; the TCRdb copy retains only in-frame clones and omits some. The sample holds tens of thousands of clones, more than 75% seen once. Patients with a history of autoimmune disease or on systemic immunosuppression were excluded. This receptor was obtained from an adult with an advanced solid tumor such as melanoma, head and neck, liver or kidney cancer. The sequences come from CD4+ or CD8+ T cells sorted from blood, collected in a trial of the OX40 agonist ivuxolimab. The rearrangement joins TRBV11-2 to TRBJ2-3; 14 nucleotides agree with TRBD2. The CDR3 DNA sequence: TGTGCCAGCAGCTTAGTTGGACTAGCGGGGGGCATGGGGAATACGCAGTATTTT. Protein: CASSLVGLAGGMGNTQYF. The full variable domain, completed using reference TRBV11-2 and TRBJ2-3, is EAGVAQSPRYKIIEKRQSVAFWCNPISGHATLYWYQQILGQGPKLLIQFQNNGVVDDSQLPKDRFSAERLKGVDSTLKIQPAKLEDSAVYLCASSLVGLAGGMGNTQYFGPGTRLTVL.